The clone carrying this T cell receptor (beta chain) occurred many times. Antigen: not known. The data belong to a study of early T cells in non-severe SARS-CoV-2 infection. Study information: Alpha and beta chains were unpaired, from unsorted whole-blood bulk RNA.

Study-wide points: There was a bias toward anti-spike CD8 responses in VDJdb matching, which missed private and CD4 specificities.

The CDR3 spans 14 residues. V was clipped by 5 bases and J by 0 bases, with 11 bases between them. The germline gives CDR1 SGHTA, CDR2 FQGNSA. Researchers tagged individual cDNA molecules with unique molecular identifiers. TCRdb reprocessed the 5' RACE reads via MiXCR and lists one record per CDR3 protein. The table has tens of thousands of distinct CDR3 sequences, about 5% seen once. The TCR comes from an adult who was a healthcare worker with PCR-confirmed SARS-CoV-2 infection or an uninfected control (not recorded which). V and J are TRBV7-2 and TRBJ2-7; D is unclear. What was sequenced was whole blood. The CDR3 DNA reads as TGTGCCAGCAGCCCCCGTCGTTCCTCCTACGAGCAGTACTTC. Encoded protein: CASSPRRSSYEQYF. Full variable domain (remainder filled in from reference TRBV7-2 and TRBJ2-7): GAGVSQSPSNKVTEKGKDVELRCDPISGHTALYWYRQSLGQGLEFLIYFQGNSAPDKSGLPSDRFSAERTGGSVSTLTIQRTQQEDSAVYLCASSPRRSSYEQYFGPGTRLTVT.